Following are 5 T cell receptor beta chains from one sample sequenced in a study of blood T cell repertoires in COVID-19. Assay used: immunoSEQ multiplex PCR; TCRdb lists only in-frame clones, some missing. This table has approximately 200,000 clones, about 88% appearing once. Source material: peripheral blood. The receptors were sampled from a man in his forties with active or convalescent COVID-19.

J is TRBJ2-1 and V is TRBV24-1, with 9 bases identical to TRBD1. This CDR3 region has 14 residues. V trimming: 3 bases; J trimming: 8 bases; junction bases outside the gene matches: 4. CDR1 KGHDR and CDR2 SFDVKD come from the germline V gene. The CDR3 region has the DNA TGTGCCACCAGTGATGACAGGGGGGTCGATGAGCAGTTCTTC. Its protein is CATSDDRGVDEQFF.

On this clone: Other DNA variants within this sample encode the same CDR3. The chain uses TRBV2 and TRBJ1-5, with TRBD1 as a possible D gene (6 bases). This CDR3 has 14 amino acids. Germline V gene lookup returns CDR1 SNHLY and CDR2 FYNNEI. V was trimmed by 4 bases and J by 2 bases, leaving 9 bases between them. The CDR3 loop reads CASSGAGGNQPQHF. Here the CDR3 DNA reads TGTGCCAGCAGTGGGGCAGGGGGCAATCAGCCCCAGCATTTT.

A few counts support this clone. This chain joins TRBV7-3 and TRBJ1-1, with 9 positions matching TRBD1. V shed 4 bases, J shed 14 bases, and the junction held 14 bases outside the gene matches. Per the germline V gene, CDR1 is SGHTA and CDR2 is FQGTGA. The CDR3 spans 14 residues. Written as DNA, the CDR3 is TGTGCCAGCAGCTCCTCCGGGACAGGGAGGTTATTATTCTTT. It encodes CASSSSGTGRLLFF.

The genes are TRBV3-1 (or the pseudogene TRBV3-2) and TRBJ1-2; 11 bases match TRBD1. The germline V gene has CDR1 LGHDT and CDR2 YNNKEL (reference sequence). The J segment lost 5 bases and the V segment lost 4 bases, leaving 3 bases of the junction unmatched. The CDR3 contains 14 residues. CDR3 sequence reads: CASSPGTGGYGYTF. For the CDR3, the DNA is TGTGCCAGCAGCCCCGGGACAGGGGGGTATGGCTACACCTTC.

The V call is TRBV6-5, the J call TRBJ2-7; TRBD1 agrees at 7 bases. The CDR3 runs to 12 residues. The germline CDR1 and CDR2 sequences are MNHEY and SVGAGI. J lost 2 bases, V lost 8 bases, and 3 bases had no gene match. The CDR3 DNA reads TGTGCCAGCCAGGGGGTGACCTACGAGCAGTACTTC. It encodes CASQGVTYEQYF.